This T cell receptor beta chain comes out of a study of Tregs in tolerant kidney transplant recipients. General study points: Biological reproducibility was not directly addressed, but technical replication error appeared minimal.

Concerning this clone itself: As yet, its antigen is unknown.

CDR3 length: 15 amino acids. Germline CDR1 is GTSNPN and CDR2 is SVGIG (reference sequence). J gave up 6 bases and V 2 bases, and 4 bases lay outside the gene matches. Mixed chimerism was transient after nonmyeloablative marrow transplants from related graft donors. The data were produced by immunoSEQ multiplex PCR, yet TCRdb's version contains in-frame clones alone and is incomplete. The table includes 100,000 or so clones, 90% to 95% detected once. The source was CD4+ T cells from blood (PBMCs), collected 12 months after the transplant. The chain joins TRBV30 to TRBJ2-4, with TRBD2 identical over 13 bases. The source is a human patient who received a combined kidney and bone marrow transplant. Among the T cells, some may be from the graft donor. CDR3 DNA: TGTGCCTGGAGTCTTACTAGCGGGGGGGTAAACATTCAGTACTTC. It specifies CAWSLTSGGVNIQYF.